This TCR beta chain was sequenced for a study of T cells in Graves' hyperthyroidism and ophthalmopathy. Study overall: It was at initial diagnosis, before any treatment, that peripheral blood was collected.

Researchers took RNA transcripts and amplified the TCR beta CDR3 regions from them. TCR CDR3 underwent first-round RT-PCR with the HTBI primer set. TCRdb reprocessed the multiplex PCR reads via MiXCR and lists one record per CDR3 protein. Found here are about 680,000 distinct CDR3 sequences, 30% to 40% of them singletons; the top ten hold 30% to 40%. Trimming pared 2 bases from V and 0 bases from J, leaving 11 bases between. CDR3 length equals 15 residues. Germline assignment: CDR1 SGHKS and CDR2 YYEKEE (reference sequence). Those with hyperthyroidism were 18 to 65 years old, newly diagnosed, and ill for under 2 months.

The rearrangement uses TRBV5-5 and TRBJ1-1; possibly TRBD1 for D (6 bases). The clonotype originates from a woman in her thirties or forties with Graves' hyperthyroidism. The material sequenced was blood. CDR3 region: CASSFWGGLNTEAFF. In nucleotides, the CDR3 is TGTGCCAGCAGCTTCTGGGGGGGCTTGAACACTGAAGCTTTCTTT.